The rows below give T cell receptor beta chains drawn from one sample of a study of cytomegalovirus exposure and HLA in healthy donors. Clones were read by immunoSEQ multiplex PCR, and TCRdb kept only the in-frame ones, dropping some. The repertoire shows under 40,000 clones; the top ten hold 1.9%. The sample comprised PBMCs. These receptors all come from a woman in her forties in good health and CMV-seropositive. CDR3s include the opening cysteine and the closing phenylalanine or tryptophan. D genes are given only for firm matches. Not every row has a clone size; where given, it reads once, few, many or a size class.

. | TRBJ2-3 | 13 | TRBV11-3 | . | CASSPRDTDTQYF | TGTGCCAGCAGCCCCCGGGACACAGATACGCAGTATTTT
TRBD1 | TRBJ1-3 | 14 | TRBV5-1 | . | CASSPGDTTGAIYF | TGCGCCAGCAGCCCGGGGGACACCACAGGGGCCATATATTTT
. | TRBJ2-3 | 14 | TRBV7-9 | . | CASSLAQSTDTQYF | TGTGCCAGCAGCTTAGCGCAGAGCACAGATACGCAGTATTTT
. | TRBJ2-3 | 15 | TRBV5-8 | . | CASSYNRRDTDTQYF | TGTGCCAGCAGCTATAACAGGAGGGACACAGATACGCAGTATTTT
TRBD1 | TRBJ1-1 | 16 | TRBV2 | . | CASSLGGQGATTEAFF | TGTGCCAGCAGTTTGGGGGGACAGGGGGCGACCACTGAAGCTTTCTTT
. | TRBJ2-7 | 14 | TRBV7-3 | . | CASSLRGGSNEQYF | TGTGCCAGCAGCTTGAGGGGGGGCTCCAACGAGCAGTACTTC
. | TRBJ1-1 | 12 | TRBV4-3 | large | CASSTGGTEAFF | TGCGCCAGCAGTACCGGGGGGACTGAAGCTTTCTTT
TRBD2 | TRBJ2-2 | 14 | TRBV5-1 | . | CASNREAGTGELFF | TGCGCCAGCAATCGGGAGGCGGGCACCGGGGAGCTGTTTTTT
. | TRBJ1-1 | 15 | TRBV10-3 | . | CAIRDIRDMNTEAFF | TGTGCCATCAGGGACATCCGAGACATGAACACTGAAGCTTTCTTT
TRBD2 | TRBJ2-5 | 17 | TRBV19 | . | CASSTGTSGRAGETQYF | TGTGCCAGTAGTACCGGGACTAGCGGGAGGGCCGGGGAGACCCAGTACTTC
. | TRBJ1-1 | 14 | TRBV29-1 | . | CSVDSQGGYAEAFF | TGCAGCGTTGATTCACAGGGAGGGTACGCTGAAGCTTTCTTT
. | TRBJ2-7 | 14 | TRBV7-2 | . | CASSLEKGSYEQYF | TGTGCCAGCAGCTTAGAGAAGGGGTCCTACGAGCAGTACTTC
. | TRBJ1-4 | 17 | TRBV5-1 | . | CASSIGETFGTNEKLFF | TGCGCCAGCAGCATTGGTGAAACCTTCGGGACTAATGAAAAACTGTTTTTT
TRBD2 | TRBJ2-1 | 16 | TRBV7-2 | . | CASSLVASGTYNEQFF | TGTGCCAGCAGCTTAGTGGCTAGCGGGACTTACAATGAGCAGTTCTTC
. | TRBJ2-1 | 13 | TRBV10-2 | . | CASSESEVREQFF | TGCGCCAGCAGTGAGTCTGAGGTTCGTGAGCAGTTCTTC
TRBD2 | TRBJ2-3 | 18 | TRBV7-2 | . | CASSPRGLAGSFTDTQYF | TGTGCCAGCAGCCCGCGCGGACTAGCGGGGAGCTTTACAGATACGCAGTATTTT
. | TRBJ2-2 | 13 | TRBV30 | . | CAWSFGVSGELFF | TGTGCCTGGAGTTTCGGAGTATCCGGGGAGCTGTTTTTT
. | TRBJ2-7 | 13 | TRBV27 | . | CASSPSSPYEQYF | TGTGCCAGCAGTCCCAGTTCTCCATACGAGCAGTACTTC
TRBD1 | TRBJ2-3 | 15 | TRBV5-1 | . | CASSSGQGSTDTQYF | TGCGCCAGCAGCTCCGGACAGGGGAGCACAGATACGCAGTATTTT
. | TRBJ2-5 | 15 | TRBV9 | . | CASSVDAGGQETQYF | TGTGCCAGCAGCGTAGACGCAGGGGGGCAAGAGACCCAGTACTTC
TRBD1 | TRBJ2-7 | 17 | TRBV7-6 | . | CASSHLSYGTAGYEQYF | TGTGCCAGCAGTCATTTATCGTATGGGACAGCCGGTTACGAGCAGTACTTC
. | TRBJ2-3 | 15 | TRBV7-3 | . | CASSSQSTSTDTQYF | TGTGCCAGCAGCTCTCAGTCGACTAGCACAGATACGCAGTATTTT
. | TRBJ2-7 | 14 | TRBV7-9 | . | CASSLLQGTYEQYF | TGTGCCAGCAGCTTACTACAGGGCACCTACGAGCAGTACTTC
. | TRBJ1-2 | 14 | TRBV6-6 | . | CASSYSDRFYGYTF | TGTGCCAGCAGTTACTCCGACAGGTTTTATGGCTACACCTTC
. | TRBJ2-2 | 15 | TRBV5-1 | . | CASTLGVLDTGELFF | TGCGCCAGCACCCTGGGAGTTCTGGACACCGGGGAGCTGTTTTTT
. | TRBJ2-7 | 13 | TRBV6-1 | . | CASRERDFREQYF | TGTGCCAGCAGGGAAAGGGACTTTCGCGAGCAGTACTTC